These 22 T cell receptor beta chains share one sample of origin, sequenced in a study of CD8+ T cells in alopecia areata. RNA was isolated and reverse transcribed to cDNA, the sequencing template. The data were produced by immunoSEQ multiplex PCR, yet TCRdb's version contains in-frame clones alone and is incomplete. The sample lists some 120,000 clones; around three fifths were seen once. The material sequenced was CD4+ T cells sorted from blood, taken at week 0. Source of these receptors: a human donor with alopecia areata.

V is TRBV5-4 and J is TRBJ1-1; 10 bases match TRBD1. Losses at the gene ends were 4 bases for V and 0 bases for J; bases not matched to a gene: 18. CDR3 length: 20 residues. The germline gives CDR1 SGHNT, CDR2 YYREEE (reference sequence). The CDR3 loop is CASSNHRDRGKVGMNTEAFF. Here the CDR3 DNA reads TGTGCCAGCAGCAACCACCGGGACAGGGGAAAAGTGGGCATGAACACTGAAGCTTTCTTT.

The gene calls are TRBV5-1 and TRBJ1-2, with 10 positions matching TRBD1. Per the germline V gene, CDR1 is SGHRS and CDR2 is YFSETQ. This CDR3 has 15 residues. The trim removed 2 bases at V and 5 bases at J, leaving 6 bases unmatched. CDR3 sequence reads: CASSLQPGQGYGYTF. The CDR3 DNA reads as TGCGCCAGCAGCTTACAACCGGGACAGGGGTATGGCTACACCTTC.

This chain uses TRBV5-1 with TRBJ2-1; 10 bases agree with TRBD2. V lost 6 bases, J lost 7 bases, and 7 bases stayed unmatched. The CDR3 length is 14 residues. Per germline, CDR1 SGHRS and CDR2 YFSETQ. DNA of the CDR3: TGCGCCAGCAAAGCCGGGACTAGCGTTAATGAGCAGTTCTTC. Translation: CASKAGTSVNEQFF.

The chain joins TRBV5-6 to TRBJ2-3, with 7 bases aligning to TRBD2. CDR3 size: 15 residues. CDR1 and CDR2 from the germline V gene are SGHDT and YYEEEE. V shed 4 bases and J 3 bases; nucleotides not matched to a gene: 8. The CDR3 region is CASSVDAGRTDTQYF. The CDR3 DNA sequence: TGTGCCAGCAGCGTAGACGCCGGGAGGACAGATACGCAGTATTTT.

As DNA, the CDR3 is TGTGCCGGAGAGCTCCCAGGGGACACTTTCCCCTACAATGAGCAGTTCTTC. Protein sequence: CAGELPGDTFPYNEQFF. The chain is built from TRBV7-9 and TRBJ2-1, with TRBD1 as a possible D gene (6 bases). The germline V gene encodes CDR1 SEHNR and CDR2 FQNEAQ (reference sequence). Trimming shortened V by 11 bases and J by 2 bases, and 25 bases separated the two germline ends. CDR3 length: 17 residues.

The chain is built from TRBV19 and TRBJ2-5, with D maybe TRBD1 (6 bases). Germline loops: CDR1 LNHDA, CDR2 SQIVND (reference sequence). The CDR3 is made up of 15 amino acids. With 8 bases removed from V and 2 bases from J, the gap between germline ends came to 18 bases. The DNA of the CDR3 is TGTGCCAGTGGTCAAGGGGGTCTGGGGCAAGAGACCCAGTACTTC. Its protein is CASGQGGLGQETQYF.

The chain joins TRBV28 to TRBJ2-4; D remains unclear. The CDR3 length is 14 residues. Germline V gene sequence: CDR1 MDHEN, CDR2 SYDVKM. Trimming took off 4 bases at V and 1 base at J, with 8 bases between the two ends. Here the CDR3 DNA reads TGTGCCAGCAGTTCCCAAGGGGCCAAAAACATTCAGTACTTC. Translated, it gives CASSSQGAKNIQYF.

CDR3 region: CASSPRDRSPDTQYF. CDR3 DNA sequence: TGCGCCAGCAGCCCCCGGGACAGGTCCCCAGATACGCAGTATTTT. This chain links TRBV5-1 with TRBJ2-3; 8 nucleotides line up with TRBD1. Unmatched junction bases numbered 8, after V lost 4 bases and J lost 4 bases. Per germline, CDR1 SGHRS and CDR2 YFSETQ. CDR3 length equals 15 residues.

The chain couples TRBV5-1 to TRBJ2-3; 15 bases agree with TRBD2. Germline assignment: CDR1 SGHRS and CDR2 YFSETQ. The V segment lost 1 base and the J segment 3 bases; nucleotides outside the gene matches: 9. There are 19 residues in the CDR3. CDR3 protein: CASSLRGLAGGLVTDTQYF. The CDR3 DNA reads TGCGCCAGCAGCTTGCGAGGACTAGCGGGAGGGCTGGTTACAGATACGCAGTATTTT.

The V call is TRBV7-2, the J call TRBJ2-2; 8 bases are shared with TRBD2. The CDR3 loop spans 17 amino acids. V dropped 1 base and J dropped 3; count of bases not matched to a gene: 7. Germline V gives CDR1 SGHTA, CDR2 FQGNSA. The CDR3, as DNA: TGTGCCAGCAGCTTAGGTTTCGGGGGGGCCGACACCGGGGAGCTGTTTTTT. Translation: CASSLGFGGADTGELFF.

The chain carries TRBV7-7 and TRBJ2-3; no clear D. The CDR3 is 13 residues long. Germline V gene lookup returns CDR1 SSHAT and CDR2 FNYEAQ (reference sequence). V lost 6 bases, J lost 0 bases, and 7 bases lay in between. This CDR3 is CASSVGSTDTQYF. The CDR3 DNA is TGTGCCAGCAGTGTCGGGAGCACAGATACGCAGTATTTT.

The V gene is TRBV7-9, the J gene TRBJ1-1; TRBD1 matches at 11 bases. The CDR3 runs 16 residues. Germline trimming cut 4 bases from V and 4 bases from J; bases unmatched to any gene: 8. Germline V gene lookup returns CDR1 SEHNR and CDR2 FQNEAQ (reference sequence). The DNA for the CDR3 is TGTGCCAGCAGCTCGACGGACAGGGGGCTCGTCACTGAAGCTTTCTTT. It yields the protein CASSSTDRGLVTEAFF.

This sequence joins TRBV29-1 and TRBJ1-1, with 7 bases identical to TRBD1. V shed 6 bases, J shed 8 bases, and the junction held 9 bases outside the gene matches. Germline V gene data show CDR1 as SQVTM and CDR2 as ANQGSEA. This CDR3 comprises 12 residues. CDR3 in amino acids: CSVDYRGSEAFF. The CDR3 DNA sequence: TGCAGCGTAGACTACAGGGGATCGGAAGCTTTCTTT.

This clone was recorded a few times. The gene calls are TRBV4-1 and TRBJ2-3; no clear D. Germline loops: CDR1 MGHRA, CDR2 YSYEKL. Trimming removed 1 base from V and 6 bases from J, with 11 bases in between. The CDR3 length is 14 residues. The DNA of the CDR3 is TGCGCCAGCAGCCAAGTTGTGGTTTTGGATACGCAGTATTTT. Amino acid sequence: CASSQVVVLDTQYF.

The gene calls are TRBV6-6 and TRBJ1-5; D is ambiguous. The CDR3 contains 13 residues. The germline V gene encodes CDR1 MNHNY and CDR2 SVGAGI (reference sequence). V was clipped by 3 bases and J by 2 bases, with 5 bases between them. The CDR3 DNA is TGTGCCAGCAGTTATATCGGCAATCAGCCCCAGCATTTT. As protein: CASSYIGNQPQHF.

The chain has TRBV7-8 and TRBJ2-4, with 7 bases that match TRBD2. Germline loops: CDR1 SGHVS, CDR2 FQNEAQ. V trimming: 5 bases; J trimming: 2 bases; junction bases outside the gene matches: 6. This CDR3 spans 15 amino acids. CDR3 sequence reads: CASSPERGPKNIQYF. CDR3 DNA: TGTGCCAGCAGCCCGGAGCGGGGCCCCAAAAACATTCAGTACTTC.

The sample holds a few counts of this clone. The chain couples TRBV7-2 to TRBJ2-7; 8 nucleotides line up with TRBD2. CDR1 SGHTA and CDR2 FQGNSA come from the germline V gene. The CDR3 totals 15 residues. V shed 6 bases, J shed 0 bases, and the junction held 7 bases outside the gene matches. The CDR3 coding sequence is TGTGCCAGCAGTTCCCGGGCGGGGGGCTCCTACGAGCAGTACTTC. Protein product: CASSSRAGGSYEQYF.

J is TRBJ2-7 and V is TRBV11-2, with 7 bases aligning to TRBD2. The CDR3 consists of 15 residues. Germline CDR1 is SGHAT and CDR2 is FQNNGV. The V and J ends lost 5 bases and 4 bases, in that order; junction bases with no gene match: 11. The CDR3 loop reads CASSRAAGAIYEQYF. The CDR3 bases are TGTGCCAGCAGCCGGGCCGCGGGAGCGATTTACGAGCAGTACTTC.

J is TRBJ2-1 and V is TRBV19, with a possible D match to TRBD1 (5 bases). Germline values: CDR1 LNHDA, CDR2 SQIVND (reference sequence). Trimming shortened V by 3 bases and J by 3 bases, and 12 bases separated the two germline ends. The CDR3 has 15 residues. CDR3 DNA sequence: TGTGCCAGTAGTATTCGACAGAGAAACTACAATGAGCAGTTCTTC. Protein: CASSIRQRNYNEQFF.

The rearrangement joins TRBV5-4 to TRBJ2-7; TRBD1 matches at 7 bases. Germline loops: CDR1 SGHNT, CDR2 YYREEE (reference sequence). The CDR3 runs 15 residues. V dropped 7 bases and J dropped 0; count of bases not matched to a gene: 10. The chain's CDR3 is CASGPRTGPSYEQYF. CDR3 coding DNA: TGTGCCAGCGGACCCAGGACAGGCCCCTCCTACGAGCAGTACTTC.

Regarding this clone: Since a much larger clone is just one base distant, this may be a read error. This sample also contains other DNA sequences that code for the same CDR3. The genes are TRBV5-1 and TRBJ2-7; the D is unclear. Germline V CDR1 and CDR2: SGHRS, YFSETQ. V shed 4 bases and J shed 3 bases, with 5 bases lying between them. The CDR3 covers 11 residues. The CDR3 loop is CASSQDYEQYF. The CDR3 DNA reads as TGCGCCAGCAGCCAGGACTACGAGCAGTACTTC.

The chain has TRBV5-6 and TRBJ2-1, with 11 bases identical to TRBD1. Losses at the gene ends were 2 bases for V and 6 bases for J; bases not matched to a gene: 4. Germline V lookup: CDR1 SGHDT, CDR2 YYEEEE. This CDR3 has 15 amino acids. The CDR3 coding sequence is TGTGCCAGCAGCTTCACCGGGACAGGGGGCAATGAGCAGTTCTTC. This translates into CASSFTGTGGNEQFF.